This T cell receptor beta chain was obtained from a study of shared clonotypes between healthy human individuals (TCRdb year 2020). For context, the study as a whole: Three men and a couple of women, aged 18 to 49 years, made up the cohort. Each donor's leukapheresis produced roughly between about 0.8 and 10 billion PBMCs. Per donor, three plates each were used for CD4 naive and CD4 memory, two for CD8 naive, and one for CD8 memory. To estimate repertoire size and how much clonotypes are shared between individuals, the study performed deep sequencing of blood TCR repertoires from 4 to 6 healthy adults. Different laboratories and diverse techniques were used to prepare libraries and sequence TCR repertoires, to increase sequencing depth and limit assay-specific biases. Results and caveats for the whole study, not just this receptor: Rarefaction of sorted-subset datasets indicated incomplete sequencing despite the large sequencing depth. Sampling was restricted to blood, and TCR repertoires in tissue are likely to differ from TCR repertoires in blood. Naive subsets generally had larger estimated clonotype richness than memory subsets. Because the study included only a small number of donors, the genetic and exposure-history diversity represented was limited. Compared with non-shared clonotypes, the clonotypes found in all four sorted-subset donors had higher generation probabilities. Across a handful of donors, about 5% of naive CD4, roughly 3.3% of naive CD8, around 2.1% of memory CD4, and approximately 0.4% of memory CD8 clonotypes were shared. Pairwise subsampling led to the expectation that sequencing depth would affect the degree of clonotype sharing among donors.

For the CD8 naive samples, CD45RO-negative cells were positively selected for CCR7, yielding a CD45RA+CCR7+ population from which TemRA cells were excluded. The donors were healthy, HIV-negative adults with no recently reported acute infections or vaccinations. Every donor was a Caucasian adult living in Nashville, Tennessee, USA. Blood was obtained by leukapheresis, after which PBMCs were separated by Ficoll-Histopaque density gradient centrifugation and cryopreserved in liquid nitrogen vapor phase. Analytical flow cytometry was used to check the purity and quantity of every magnetically sorted T cell population. From each sorted fraction, genomic DNA was isolated and quantified by UV absorbance on a Nanodrop 2000c. About this clone itself: Its antigen target is currently unknown. No base qualities exist here, and no much larger clone lies one base off it.

There are 13 amino acids in the CDR3, from cysteine to phenylalanine inclusive. Just the 39-base CDR3 DNA is kept, in frame starting at base 1. CDR1 and CDR2 are read off the germline V gene as MGHRA and YSYEKL. V gives up 0 bases and J gives up 9 bases, and the segment between their germline ends measures 9 bases. TCR CDR3 regions were amplified from genomic DNA by multiplex PCR using the deep immunoSEQ assay. Extracted genomic DNA from each cell subset was distributed evenly across all wells of several immunoSEQ 96-well plates, and each plate was treated as a replicate. For sorted subsets, each replicate PCR was loaded with about 0.2 ug genomic DNA, equivalent to about 30,000 T cell genomes. Purified libraries were quantified with a Qubit 3.0 fluorometer, sized on a Bioanalyzer 2100, and re-quantified with the KAPA Library Quantification kit. Each immunoSEQ 96-well plate was sequenced on its own single-read 150-cycle Illumina NextSeq 550 flow cell. Regarding the original processing steps: The immunoSEQ output contained only junctional sequences without quality scores, so filtering could not match that applied to full-length reads. Sequences were annotated with PyIR, a Python wrapper for IgBLAST v1.9, and V/J genes and CDR3 were assigned using IMGT germline references. Any read was removed if the V/J assignment was weak (E-value above 1e-6), the CDR3 was missing, or the read contained stop codons, out-of-frame junctions, or ambiguous translated residues. V3J clonotypes were defined by identical inferred V gene, J gene, and CDR3 amino acid sequence. To compute the percentage overlap between repertoires, the number of shared unique clonotypes was divided by the size of the smaller repertoire. Three approaches were used to assess repertoire richness: RTK rarefaction, the Chao1 estimator, and Recon v2.1 estimates of unobserved clonotypes. Generation probabilities for all TCRbeta clonotypes obtained by the gDNA method from a handful of donors were computed using OLGA. TCRdb retrieved this table from immuneACCESS and kept in-frame rearrangements only. Not all clones are present; in checked studies, unresolved V genes account for under half, and no reason is known for the remainder. D and trimming were read from the DNA, whereas the V and J calls and clone size are those reported in that table. This sample is represented by some 2.1 million clones; 85% to 95% of them were singletons. Of the sample, more than 0.95% is held by the ten largest clones.

The rearranged chain carries TRBV4-1 and TRBJ2-1, with the D gene uncertain. Input material: naive CD8+ T cells sorted from blood. The intended sense of this specimen's cell subset or site label: CD45RA+CCR7+. The clonotype was recovered from a man aged 18 to 29 in good health. In nucleotide form, the sequence is TGCGCCAGCAGCCAAGACTGGCCAGGTGAGCAGTTCTTC. The encoded protein is CASSQDWPGEQFF.